This T cell receptor (delta chain) was found in a study of gamma-delta chains in newborns, infants, children. On the study more broadly: Polyclonal expansion of innate γδ T cells after birth follows microbial exposure.

TCRdb re-called the reads using CATT. This sample has 8,500 to 13,000 delta-chain clones, with around 8.3% found just once. From germline, CDR1 is GEAIGNYY and CDR2 EKD. Trimming took 0 bases from V and 5 from J; bases not matched to a gene: 3. The CDR3 runs 14 residues. Input material: blood. The clonotype originates from a child who was a newborn, infant or young child, either healthy, febrile or measles-vaccinated (not recorded which). The chain links TRDV2 to TRDJ1, with 9 nucleotides matching TRDD3. CDR3 region: CACDTVGDRDKLIF. CDR3 DNA sequence: TGTGCCTGTGACACCGTGGGGGATAGGGATAAACTCATCTTT.